This TCR beta chain originates from a study of blood T cell repertoires in COVID-19. Whole-study context: PBMCs, B-cell-depleted T cells, or T cells were the source of the cDNA or gDNA that made up the material.

How the authors handled the data: Reference gene primer amplification gave estimated nucleated cell counts. TCRdb's table, derived via immunoSEQ multiplex PCR, lists solely in-frame clones and lacks some. D and trimming come from the DNA, and the V and J calls and clone size come from that table. This sample yields some 220,000 clones, of which about 85% are seen a single time; roughly 20% belongs to the top ten. Germline assignment: CDR1 SGHTA and CDR2 FQGNSA. V lost 1 base to trimming and J lost 6 bases; unmatched junction nucleotides: 11. This CDR3 has 16 residues. Sequencing was performed on peripheral blood. This TCR was sampled from an elderly woman with active or convalescent COVID-19. V and J are TRBV7-2 and TRBJ2-5; 7 positions agree with TRBD2. CDR3 protein: CASSLGPLAGAKTQYF. The CDR3 nucleotides read TGTGCCAGCAGCTTAGGTCCACTTGCGGGAGCCAAGACCCAGTACTTC.